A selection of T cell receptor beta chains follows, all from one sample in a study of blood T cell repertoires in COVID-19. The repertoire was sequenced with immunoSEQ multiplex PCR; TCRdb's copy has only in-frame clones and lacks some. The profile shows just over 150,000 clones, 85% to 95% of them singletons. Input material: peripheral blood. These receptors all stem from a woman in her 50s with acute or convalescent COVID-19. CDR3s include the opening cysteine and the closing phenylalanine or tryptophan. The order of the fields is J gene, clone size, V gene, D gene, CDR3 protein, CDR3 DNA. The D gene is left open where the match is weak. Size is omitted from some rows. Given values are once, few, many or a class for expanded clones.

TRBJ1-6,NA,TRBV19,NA,CASSILGLINSPLHF,TGTGCCAGTAGTATACTGGGGCTGATTAATTCACCCCTCCACTTT
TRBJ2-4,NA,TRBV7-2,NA,CASSLEQGVFQYF,TGTGCCAGCAGCTTGGAACAGGGCGTCTTTCAGTACTTC
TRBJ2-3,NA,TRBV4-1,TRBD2,CASSLGLAVSTDTQYF,TGCGCCAGCAGCTTGGGACTAGCGGTTTCCACAGATACGCAGTATTTT
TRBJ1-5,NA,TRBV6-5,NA,CASSKGGAGQPQHF,TGTGCCAGCTCAAAAGGAGGCGCGGGCCAGCCCCAGCATTTT
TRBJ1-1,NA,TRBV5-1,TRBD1,CASSLARGLDTEAFF,TGCGCCAGCAGCTTGGCCAGGGGGTTGGACACTGAAGCTTTCTTT
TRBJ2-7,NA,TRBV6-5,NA,CASSPDRYEQYF,TGTGCCAGCAGCCCCGACAGATACGAGCAGTACTTC
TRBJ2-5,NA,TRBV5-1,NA,CASSPARTDQETQYF,TGCGCCAGCAGCCCGGCCAGGACAGACCAAGAGACCCAGTACTTC
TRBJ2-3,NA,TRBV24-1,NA,CATSDRPTSTDTQYF,TGTGCCACCAGTGATAGGCCGACTAGCACAGATACGCAGTATTTT
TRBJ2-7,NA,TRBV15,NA,CATSRDLGRSYEQYF,TGTGCCACCAGCAGAGATCTGGGCCGCTCCTACGAGCAGTACTTC
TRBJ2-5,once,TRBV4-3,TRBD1,CASSQNRGRETQYF,TGCGCCAGCAGCCAAAACAGGGGGCGGGAGACCCAGTACTTC
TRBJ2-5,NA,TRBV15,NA,CATSNPSETQYF,TGTGCCACCAGCAATCCGTCGGAGACCCAGTACTTC
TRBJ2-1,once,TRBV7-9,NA,CASTAFPGEYEQFF,TGTGCCAGCACCGCGTTCCCCGGGGAGTATGAGCAGTTCTTC
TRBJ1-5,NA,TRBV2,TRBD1,CASRDRGWQPQHF,TGTGCCAGCAGGGACAGGGGTTGGCAGCCCCAGCATTTT
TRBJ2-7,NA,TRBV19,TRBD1,CASSTGTATYEQYF,TGTGCCAGTAGTACCGGGACAGCCACCTACGAGCAGTACTTC
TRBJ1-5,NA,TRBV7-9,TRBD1,CASSLGDSRKHF,TGTGCCAGCAGCTTAGGGGACAGCCGAAAGCATTTT
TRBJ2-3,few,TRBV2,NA,CASMASGTDTQYF,TGTGCCAGCATGGCTAGCGGCACAGATACGCAGTATTTT
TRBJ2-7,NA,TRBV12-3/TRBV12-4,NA,CASTQSRGEQYF,TGTGCCAGCACCCAATCACGGGGCGAGCAGTACTTC
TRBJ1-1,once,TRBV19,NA,CASSSQNNQEAFF,TGTGCCAGTAGTAGCCAAAACAATCAAGAAGCTTTCTTT
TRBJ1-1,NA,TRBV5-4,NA,CASSLAPAMNTEAFF,TGTGCCAGCAGCTTGGCCCCCGCTATGAACACTGAAGCTTTCTTT
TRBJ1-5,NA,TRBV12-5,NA,CASGLLSNQPQHF,TGTGCTAGTGGTTTACTTAGCAATCAGCCCCAGCATTTT
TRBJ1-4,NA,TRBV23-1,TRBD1,CASTLPDRAGDEKLFF,TGCGCCAGCACCTTACCAGACAGGGCTGGAGATGAAAAACTGTTTTTT
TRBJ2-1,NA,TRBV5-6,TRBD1,CASSSPGQGAYEQFF,TGTGCCAGCAGCTCACCGGGACAGGGGGCATATGAGCAGTTCTTC
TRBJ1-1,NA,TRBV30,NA,CAWSVRGNTEAFF,TGTGCCTGGAGTGTGCGGGGGAACACTGAAGCTTTCTTT
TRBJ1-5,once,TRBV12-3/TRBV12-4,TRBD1,CASRRQGRQPQHF,TGTGCCAGCAGAAGACAGGGCCGACAGCCCCAGCATTTT
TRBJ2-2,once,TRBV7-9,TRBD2,CASSLYGRQPGELFF,TGTGCCAGCAGCCTCTACGGGAGGCAACCCGGGGAGCTGTTTTTT
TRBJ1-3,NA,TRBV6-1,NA,CASSEPLGVSGNTIYF,TGTGCCAGCAGTGAACCCCTAGGGGTATCTGGAAACACCATATATTTT
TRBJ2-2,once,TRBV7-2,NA,CASSRDTVTGELFF,TGTGCCAGCAGCAGGGACACGGTGACCGGGGAGCTGTTTTTT
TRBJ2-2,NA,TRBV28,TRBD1,CASTPGTANTGELFF,TGTGCCAGCACGCCCGGGACAGCCAACACCGGGGAGCTGTTTTTT
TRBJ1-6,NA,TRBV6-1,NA,CASSERRGSYNSPLHF,TGTGCCAGCAGTGAGAGGAGGGGCTCCTATAATTCACCCCTCCACTTT
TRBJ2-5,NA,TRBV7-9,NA,CASSLGTQETQYF,TGTGCCAGCAGCTTGGGGACACAAGAGACCCAGTACTTC
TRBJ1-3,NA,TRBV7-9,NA,CASSFEGIQGPGNTIYF,TGTGCCAGCAGCTTCGAGGGGATACAGGGTCCCGGAAACACCATATATTTT
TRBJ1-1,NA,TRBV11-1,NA,CASSLNGGPDF,TGTGCCAGCAGTCTTAACGGCGGGCCTGATTTT
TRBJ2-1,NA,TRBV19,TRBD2,CASTLAGGNYNEQFF,TGTGCCAGTACCCTAGCGGGGGGGAACTACAATGAGCAGTTCTTC
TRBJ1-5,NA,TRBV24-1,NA,CATSDLTGDVNQPQHF,TGTGCCACCAGTGATTTGACAGGAGATGTCAATCAGCCCCAGCATTTT
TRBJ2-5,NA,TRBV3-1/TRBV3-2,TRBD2,CASSQDQASGASGETQYF,TGTGCCAGCAGCCAAGATCAGGCTAGCGGAGCCTCCGGTGAGACCCAGTACTTC
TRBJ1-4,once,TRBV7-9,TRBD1,CASSLTIGTGEKLFF,TGTGCCAGCAGCTTAACAATCGGGACAGGTGAAAAACTGTTTTTT
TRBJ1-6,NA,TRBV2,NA,CASISRYNSPLHF,TGTGCCAGCATATCCAGGTATAATTCACCCCTCCACTTT
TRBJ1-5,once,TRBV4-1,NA,CASSQEKGGQPQHF,TGCGCCAGCAGCCAAGAAAAAGGGGGTCAGCCCCAGCATTTT
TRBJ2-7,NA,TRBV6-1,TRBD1,CASSEGQGGYEQYF,TGTGCCAGCAGTGAAGGACAGGGTGGGTACGAGCAGTACTTC
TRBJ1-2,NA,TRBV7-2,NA,CASRIQGQWGGDGYTF,TGTGCCAGCAGAATCCAGGGCCAATGGGGGGGCGATGGCTACACCTTC
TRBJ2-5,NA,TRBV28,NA,CASSLVRKETQYF,TGTGCCAGCAGTTTAGTCAGGAAAGAGACCCAGTACTTC
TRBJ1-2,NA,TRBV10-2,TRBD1,CASTPTGSPYGYTF,TGCGCCAGCACCCCGACAGGGAGTCCCTATGGCTACACCTTC
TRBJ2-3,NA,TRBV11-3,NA,CASSVGGTQYF,TGTGCCAGCAGCGTGGGGGGTACGCAGTATTTT
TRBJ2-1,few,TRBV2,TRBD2,CASSSVAGAGNEQFF,TGTGCCAGCAGTTCGGTAGCGGGAGCAGGTAATGAGCAGTTCTTC
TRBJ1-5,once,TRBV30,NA,CAWSVRGNQPQHF,TGTGCCTGGAGTGTAAGGGGGAATCAGCCCCAGCATTTT